This T cell receptor beta chain is from a study of cytomegalovirus exposure and HLA in healthy donors. Study findings and constraints: The productive fraction for most TCR beta V segments was about 87% or about 30% in an earlier analysis.

Vbeta (60) and Jbeta (13) primers were used in the PCR. Clones were read by immunoSEQ multiplex PCR, and TCRdb kept only the in-frame ones, dropping some. Found here are about 160,000 clones, 70% to 85% of them singletons; the top ten hold roughly 6.5%. Unmatched junction bases numbered 12, after V lost 2 bases and J lost 5 bases. CDR1 and CDR2 (germline): SGHRS, YFSETQ. This CDR3 region has 16 residues. As regards this clone: Its antigen is undetermined.

Sequencing was carried out using PBMCs. The sequence came from a man aged 50-59 years in good health and CMV-seropositive. The rearrangement uses TRBV5-1 and TRBJ2-5; 7 bases line up with TRBD1. CDR3 loop: CASSLADRVGVETQYF. CDR3 DNA: TGCGCCAGCAGCTTAGCAGACAGGGTAGGGGTGGAGACCCAGTACTTC.